The present T cell receptor (beta chain) was sequenced within a study of blood T cells in healthy people across ages. In this sample, this clonotype turned up many times. V lost 0 bases and J lost 5, with 13 bases in between. Germline V gives CDR1 MNHEY, CDR2 SVGEGT. The CDR3 consists of 15 residues. Sample-barcoded 5' priming and a J-beta primer mix drove a second PCR of roughly 6 to 12 cycles. TCRdb processed the 5' RACE reads anew with MiXCR; each CDR3 protein has one entry. The sample gives around 900,000 distinct CDR3 sequences, around 26% of which show up once; roughly 17% is in the top ten. The source is a woman older than 75 in good health. Sequenced sample: blood. The genes are TRBV6-2 or TRBV6-3 and TRBJ2-5, with TRBD1 as a possible D gene (5 bases). The CDR3 spells CASSYSTARTETQYF. CDR3 nucleotide sequence: TGTGCCAGCAGTTACTCGACAGCACGGACGGAGACCCAGTACTTC.